Below are 17 T cell receptor beta chains sequenced from a single sample in a study of beta chain features in type 1 diabetes. Investigators reverse transcribed all isolated RNA, so they sequenced expressed TCRB transcripts. Only in-frame clones appear in the TCRdb table, and some are missing; sequencing was by immunoSEQ multiplex PCR. The sample shows roughly 310,000 clones, about 11% of them seen only once. Sample: naive CD4+ T cells from blood. The receptor set was obtained from a woman aged 25 to 45 in good health.

This clone was seen a few times. This chain joins TRBV9 and TRBJ1-1; D gene unclear. Germline loops: CDR1 SGDLS, CDR2 YYNGEE. V was trimmed by 0 bases and J by 2 bases, leaving 8 bases between them. The CDR3 length is 14 residues. The CDR3 spells CASSVAPGNTEAFF. In DNA form, the CDR3 reads TGTGCCAGCAGCGTAGCCCCAGGAAACACTGAAGCTTTCTTT. The full variable domain, in which reference TRBV9 and TRBJ1-1 provide the parts outside the CDR3, is DSGVTQTPKHLITATGQRVTLRCSPRSGDLSVYWYQQSLDQGLQFLIQYYNGEERAKGNILERFSAQQFPDLHSELNLSSLELGDSALYFCASSVAPGNTEAFFGQGTRLTVV.

The V and J genes are TRBV7-6 and TRBJ2-7, with D perhaps matching TRBD1 (6 bases). Germline V lookup: CDR1 SGHVS, CDR2 FNYEAQ. CDR3 length: 15 amino acids. The V and J ends lost 3 bases and 5 bases respectively, with 17 bases between them. CDR3 region: CASSFLAGELDEQYF. The CDR3, as DNA: TGTGCCAGCAGCTTTCTTGCAGGGGAATTAGACGAGCAGTACTTC.

This clone was picked up a small number of times. This sequence joins TRBV28 and TRBJ1-2; D is perhaps TRBD1 (6 bases). V lost 2 bases and J lost 4, with 8 bases in between. CDR1 MDHEN and CDR2 SYDVKM come from the germline V gene. This CDR3 region has 13 residues. The CDR3 spells CASSLQGLYGYTF. In DNA, the CDR3 is TGTGCCAGCAGTTTACAGGGGCTCTATGGCTACACCTTC.

The chain uses TRBV19 and TRBJ2-1; D is perhaps TRBD2 (5 bases). Germline assignment: CDR1 LNHDA and CDR2 SQIVND (reference sequence). V was clipped by 6 bases and J by 1 base, with 19 bases between them. The CDR3 extends over 17 amino acids. Here the CDR3 reads CASSPLSSGASYNEQFF. The CDR3 DNA sequence: TGTGCCAGTAGCCCCTTGTCCAGCGGTGCTTCCTACAATGAGCAGTTCTTC.

This clone was observed a few times. This sequence joins TRBV23-1 and TRBJ2-1; 10 bases map to TRBD2. TRBV23-1 falls under the ORF class, with uncertain function. The CDR3 length is 17 residues. The junction had 14 bases not matched to a gene; V was cut back by 8 bases and J by 4 bases. CDR3: CASFPAPGLAEYNEQFF. In nucleotides, the CDR3 is TGCGCCAGCTTTCCAGCCCCCGGACTAGCGGAATACAATGAGCAGTTCTTC.

CDR3 sequence: CASSFDPREGPSTDTQYF. In nucleotides, the CDR3 is TGTGCCAGCAGCTTCGATCCCAGGGAGGGCCCTAGCACAGATACGCAGTATTTT. V and J are TRBV7-9 and TRBJ2-3, with 7 bases that match TRBD2. This CDR3 region has 18 residues. Germline V gene sequence: CDR1 SEHNR, CDR2 FQNEAQ (reference sequence). V lost 3 bases to trimming and J lost 0 bases; unmatched junction nucleotides: 12. The whole variable domain, remainder taken from reference TRBV7-9 and TRBJ2-3, is DTGVSQNPRHKITKRGQNVTFRCDPISEHNRLYWYRQTLGQGPEFLTYFQNEAQLEKSRLLSDRFSAERPKGSFSTLEIQRTEQGDSAMYLCASSFDPREGPSTDTQYFGPGTRLTVL.

The rearrangement links TRBV6-6 to TRBJ2-2; 8 bases match TRBD2. CDR3 length: 16 amino acids. In germline, CDR1 is MNHNY, CDR2 SVGAGI (reference sequence). Unmatched junction bases numbered 6, after V lost 5 bases and J lost 1 base. CDR3 DNA: TGTGCCAGCAGTAGAAATAGCGGGGAGAACACCGGGGAGCTGTTTTTT. It codes for CASSRNSGENTGELFF.

The J gene is TRBJ1-1, the V gene TRBV28; D is unclear. Trimming took off 7 bases at V and 4 bases at J, with 10 bases between the two ends. Germline CDR1 MDHEN, CDR2 SYDVKM. The CDR3 has 12 residues. The CDR3 nucleotides are TGTGCCAGCAATGAGGGCGGCACTGAAGCTTTCTTT. Protein product: CASNEGGTEAFF.

The chain couples TRBV7-2 to TRBJ2-7; a possible D gene is TRBD1 (6 bases). This CDR3 has 14 amino acids. Trimming cost V 5 bases and J 2 bases, with 13 bases left between them. Germline-derived CDR1 and CDR2 are SGHTA and FQGNSA. The CDR3 sequence: CASSQQGWPYEQYF. CDR3 DNA sequence: TGTGCCAGCAGCCAACAGGGTTGGCCCTACGAGCAGTACTTC.

The gene calls are TRBV28 and TRBJ2-7, with D possibly being TRBD2 (6 bases). The length of the CDR3 is 17 residues. Germline lookup yields CDR1 MDHEN and CDR2 SYDVKM. Trimming shortened V by 6 bases and J by 3 bases, and 24 bases separated the two germline ends. DNA for the CDR3: TGTGCCAGCAGGTCAGCGTGGGGGGAAGGTTCGCTCTACGAGCAGTACTTC. Encoded protein: CASRSAWGEGSLYEQYF.

This clone showed up just a few times. The chain is built from TRBV4-3 and TRBJ2-1, with TRBD2 as a possible D gene (5 bases). Germline V gene sequence: CDR1 LGHNA, CDR2 YSLEER. CDR3 length equals 15 residues. Trimming shortened V by 3 bases and J by 4 bases, and 13 bases separated the two germline ends. The CDR3 region has the DNA TGCGCCAGCAGCCACCTAGCTACCACGTACAATGAGCAGTTCTTC. Translated, it gives CASSHLATTYNEQFF.

This clone appeared a few times. The chain combines TRBV7-3 with TRBJ1-2, with 7 bases lining up with TRBD1. This CDR3 has 13 residues. The junction had 3 bases not matched to a gene; V was cut back by 5 bases and J by 3 bases. The germline V gene encodes CDR1 SGHTA and CDR2 FQGTGA. In nucleotides, the CDR3 is TGTGCCAGCAGCCCAGGGGGTGACTATGGCTACACCTTC. It yields the protein CASSPGGDYGYTF. Based on the CDR3 plus reference TRBV7-3 and TRBJ1-2, the full variable domain is GAGVSQTPSNKVTEKGKYVELRCDPISGHTALYWYRQSLGQGPEFLIYFQGTGAADDSGLPNDRFFAVRPEGSVSTLKIQRTERGDSAVYLCASSPGGDYGYTFGSGTRLTVV.

Comment on this clone: The same CDR3 can be traced to other DNA sequences in this sample. This chain joins TRBV18 and TRBJ1-1; tentatively, D is TRBD1 (6 bases). The CDR3 consists of 15 residues. V lost 0 bases to trimming and J lost 3 bases, with 11 bases between them. Germline CDR1 KGHSH, CDR2 LQKENI. The CDR3 region has the DNA TGTGCCAGCTCACCACCCGGGCAGGGGTACACTGAAGCTTTCTTT. Protein product: CASSPPGQGYTEAFF. Supplemented by reference TRBV18 and TRBJ1-1, the full variable domain reads NAGVMQNPRHLVRRRGQEARLRCSPMKGHSHVYWYRQLPEEGLKFMVYLQKENIIDESGMPKERFSAEFPKEGPSILRIQQVVRGDSAAYFCASSPPGQGYTEAFFGQGTRLTVV.

The chain employs TRBV7-9 and TRBJ2-2, with D possibly TRBD2 on 5 matching bases. Trimming removed 4 bases from V and 4 bases from J, with 19 bases in between. The CDR3 extends over 17 amino acids. Germline CDR1 SEHNR, CDR2 FQNEAQ (reference sequence). The CDR3 sequence: CASSSHQRSYVTGELFF. In nucleotides, the CDR3 is TGTGCCAGCAGCTCTCATCAGCGGAGTTATGTCACCGGGGAGCTGTTTTTT.

This clone was counted only a few times. The chain is built from TRBV19 and TRBJ1-1; TRBD1 is a possible D gene (5 bases). The length of the CDR3 is 15 residues. V lost 4 bases to trimming and J lost 3 bases, with 15 bases between them. Germline V CDR1 and CDR2: LNHDA, SQIVND (reference sequence). The CDR3 coding sequence is TGTGCCAGTAGTAGCCCCCAGGGCGGTTACACTGAAGCTTTCTTT. Its translation is CASSSPQGGYTEAFF.

This clone was seen only a few times. The chain couples TRBV5-6 to TRBJ2-3, with D unresolved. V lost 2 bases to trimming and J lost 3 bases, with 4 bases between them. Germline CDR1 and CDR2: SGHDT and YYEEEE. This CDR3 is built from 12 residues. The CDR3 spells CASSFETDTQYF. In nucleotides, the CDR3 is TGTGCCAGCAGCTTCGAGACAGATACGCAGTATTTT.

In its sample, this clone was seen a few times. The chain joins TRBV5-1 to TRBJ2-7, with D possibly matching TRBD1 (5 bases). V dropped 0 bases and J dropped 4 bases, with 8 bases sitting between them. CDR3 size: 13 residues. CDR1 SGHRS and CDR2 YFSETQ come from the germline V gene. The CDR3 sequence: CASSLEQAYEQYF. As DNA, the CDR3 is TGCGCCAGCAGCTTGGAACAGGCGTACGAGCAGTACTTC.